One and the same sample provided the 17 T cell receptor beta chains below, sequenced in a study of cytomegalovirus exposure and HLA in healthy donors. The PCR contained 60 Vbeta and 13 Jbeta primers. Sequencing used immunoSEQ multiplex PCR; TCRdb keeps in-frame clones, though not all of them. The sample shows 150,000 to 200,000 clones, roughly four fifths of them seen only once. The sequencing sample was made of PBMCs. The receptors here all came from a man aged 18 to 30 in good health and CMV-seronegative.

This chain uses TRBV5-8 with TRBJ2-2, with 13 bases matching TRBD2. The junction had 12 bases not matched to a gene; V was cut back by 5 bases and J by 2 bases. Germline V CDR1 and CDR2: SGHTS, YDEGEE. The CDR3 has 19 amino acids. This CDR3 reads CASRTLGTSGIFNTGELFF. CDR3 DNA sequence: TGTGCCAGCAGGACACTGGGGACTAGCGGGATTTTTAACACCGGGGAGCTGTTTTTT. The variable domain in full, with the rest retrieved from reference TRBV5-8 and TRBJ2-2, is EAGVTQSPTHLIKTRGQQATLRCSPISGHTSVYWYQQALGLGLQFLLWYDEGEERNRGNFPPRFSGRQFPNYSSELNVNALELEDSALYLCASRTLGTSGIFNTGELFFGEGSRLTVL.

The J gene is TRBJ2-5, the V gene TRBV5-4; 9 bases are a match to TRBD1. The CDR3 is 17 residues long. The germline V gene has CDR1 SGHNT and CDR2 YYREEE (reference sequence). Germline trimming cut 0 bases from V and 9 bases from J; bases unmatched to any gene: 15. The CDR3 reads CASSLAGQGSIPRAQYF. The CDR3 DNA follows: TGTGCCAGCAGCTTGGCGGGACAGGGTTCGATCCCAAGGGCCCAGTACTTC.

This clone has a handful of counts. The chain carries TRBV5-6 and TRBJ2-7; 8 nucleotides match TRBD1. Per the germline V gene, CDR1 is SGHDT and CDR2 is YYEEEE. The length of the CDR3 is 15 residues. V was pared by 5 bases and J by 1 base, with 8 bases of the junction left unmatched. The CDR3 here is CASSLAGTGSYEQYF. CDR3 DNA: TGTGCCAGCAGTCTGGCCGGGACAGGTTCCTACGAGCAGTACTTC.

The CDR3 bases are TGCGCCAGCCTGACGGACTCATATGGCTACACCTTC. Amino acids: CASLTDSYGYTF. The V and J genes are TRBV5-1 and TRBJ1-2, with D unclear. V dropped 7 bases and J dropped 5 bases, with 12 bases sitting between them. Germline CDR1 is SGHRS and CDR2 is YFSETQ. The CDR3 extends over 12 amino acids.

CDR3 sequence: CASSYGGANQPQHF. CDR3 nucleotides: TGTGCCAGCAGTTACGGGGGCGCAAATCAGCCCCAGCATTTT. The V gene is TRBV6-5, the J gene TRBJ1-5; tentative D call: TRBD1 (6 bases). This CDR3 has 14 residues. CDR1 and CDR2 from the germline V gene are MNHEY and SVGAGI. Trimming took 2 bases from V and 4 from J, leaving 9 bases between them.

This clone was picked up a small number of times. The rearrangement links TRBV4-1 to TRBJ1-1, with 7 bases fitting TRBD1. Per germline, CDR1 MGHRA and CDR2 YSYEKL. This CDR3 contains 12 residues. Trimming at V came to 4 bases and at J to 6 bases, leaving 2 bases not matched to a gene. CDR3 DNA sequence: TGCGCCAGCAGCCTGCAGGGGGCTGAAGCTTTCTTT. Its protein product is CASSLQGAEAFF.

The chain couples TRBV15 to TRBJ1-2; TRBD1 matches 9 bases. Germline CDR1 reads LNHNV; CDR2 reads YYDKDF (reference sequence). V was pared by 3 bases and J by 0 bases, with 11 bases of the junction left unmatched. This CDR3 contains 18 residues. The CDR3 protein is CATSSYRDRVPPNYGYTF. The CDR3 DNA follows: TGTGCCACCAGCAGCTACCGGGACAGGGTGCCACCTAACTATGGCTACACCTTC.

V usage is TRBV7-9 and J usage is TRBJ1-2; no reliable D call. From germline, CDR1 is SEHNR and CDR2 FQNEAQ (reference sequence). This CDR3 contains 13 residues. V lost 6 bases and J lost 2, with 10 bases in between. The CDR3 DNA reads as TGTGCCAGCAGTCTTGACACGAACTATGGCTACACCTTC. Translated, it gives CASSLDTNYGYTF.

This clone was seen only once. The gene calls are TRBV27 and TRBJ2-1; a weak D match, TRBD2 (6 bases). V lost 5 bases and J lost 3, with 20 bases in between. This CDR3 is built from 17 residues. Germline loops: CDR1 MNHEY, CDR2 SMNVEV (reference sequence). The CDR3 sequence: CASSAIHSTSLYNEQFF. DNA of the CDR3: TGTGCCAGCAGTGCTATACACTCGACTAGTCTCTACAATGAGCAGTTCTTC.

The rearrangement uses TRBV29-1 and TRBJ1-2; D gene unclear. There are 13 residues in the CDR3. V gave up 5 bases and J gave up 2 bases, with 12 bases separating them. From germline, CDR1 is SQVTM and CDR2 ANQGSEA. This CDR3 is CSVPPGGNYGYTF. The CDR3 DNA sequence: TGCAGCGTTCCTCCGGGCGGGAACTATGGCTACACCTTC. Full variable domain (remainder filled in from reference TRBV29-1 and TRBJ1-2): SAVISQKPSRDICQRGTSLTIQCQVDSQVTMMFWYRQQPGQSLTLIATANQGSEATYESGFVIDKFPISRPNLTFSTLTVSNMSPEDSSIYLCSVPPGGNYGYTFGSGTRLTVV.

V usage is TRBV7-2 and J usage is TRBJ2-7; maybe TRBD2 (7 bases). Per the germline V gene, CDR1 is SGHTA and CDR2 is FQGNSA. The CDR3 covers 15 residues. The germline V and J ends were trimmed by 1 base and 2 bases, with 12 bases remaining between them. This chain's CDR3 is CASSLERGRAYEQYF. The CDR3 region has the DNA TGTGCCAGCAGCTTAGAAAGGGGGAGGGCCTACGAGCAGTACTTC.

V and J are TRBV5-1 and TRBJ2-2; D is undetermined. The germline CDR1 and CDR2 sequences are SGHRS and YFSETQ. The CDR3 covers 15 residues. Trimming removed 8 bases from V and 4 bases from J, with 18 bases in between. This CDR3 is CARFFIPPITGELFF. In DNA, the CDR3 is TGCGCCAGATTTTTTATCCCCCCTATCACCGGGGAGCTGTTTTTT.

V gene TRBV4-2 combines with J gene TRBJ2-1; 9 bases are a match to TRBD2. The junction had 2 bases not matched to a gene; V was cut back by 2 bases and J by 0 bases. There are 16 residues in the CDR3. The germline V gene encodes CDR1 LGHNA and CDR2 YNFKEQ. CDR3 bases: TGTGCCAGCAGCCAATCTAGCGGGAACTCCTACAATGAGCAGTTCTTC. This sequence encodes CASSQSSGNSYNEQFF.

As concerns this clone: The sample carries other DNA sequences with the same CDR3. This chain links TRBV27 with TRBJ2-7; D may be TRBD2 (6 bases). Germline V CDR1 and CDR2: MNHEY, SMNVEV (reference sequence). V gave up 0 bases and J gave up 3 bases, with 6 bases separating them. The CDR3 extends over 13 amino acids. The CDR3 is CASSLSGSYEQYF. CDR3 DNA: TGTGCCAGCAGTTTATCCGGGAGCTACGAGCAGTACTTC.

This clone was observed a handful of times. This sample also contains other DNA sequences that code for the same CDR3. The rearrangement uses TRBV4-1 and TRBJ1-5; no clear D. The CDR3 contains 16 residues. V lost 2 bases and J 3 bases, leaving 14 bases between the germline ends. CDR1 and CDR2 (germline): MGHRA, YSYEKL. The CDR3 is CASSQNVPNFNQPQHF. The DNA of the CDR3 is TGCGCCAGCAGCCAAAACGTCCCAAACTTCAATCAGCCCCAGCATTTT.

Regarding this clone: One junction end disagrees with the germline gene, perhaps due to a read error. The chain recombines TRBV7-7 with TRBJ1-4; no clear D. Germline CDR1 is SSHAT and CDR2 is FNYEAQ (reference sequence). CDR3 length: 15 amino acids. CDR3 in DNA: TGTGCTAGCAGCTTCGGAGCGGACCCTAATGAAAAACTGTTTTTT. Protein sequence: CASSFGADPNEKLFF.

A single count supports this clone. The chain is built from TRBV9 and TRBJ1-1; D is possibly TRBD1 (6 bases). V was pared by 4 bases and J by 6 bases, with 16 bases between. Germline CDR1 and CDR2: SGDLS and YYNGEE. CDR3 length: 14 amino acids. CDR3 region: CASSPGGAPAEAFF. The DNA of the CDR3 is TGTGCCAGCAGCCCCGGGGGGGCGCCCGCTGAAGCTTTCTTT.